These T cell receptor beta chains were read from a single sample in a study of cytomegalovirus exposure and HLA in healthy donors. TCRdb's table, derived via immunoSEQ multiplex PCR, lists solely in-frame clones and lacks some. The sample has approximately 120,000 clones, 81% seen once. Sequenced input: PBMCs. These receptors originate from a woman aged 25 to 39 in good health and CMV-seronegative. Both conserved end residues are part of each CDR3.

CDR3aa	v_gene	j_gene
CALRSSGANVLTF	TRBV10-3	TRBJ2-6
CASSQDGGSYNEQFF	TRBV4-3	TRBJ2-1
CASSSDRGDEKLFF	TRBV7-2	TRBJ1-4
CASSLDRQGREQYF	TRBV5-1	TRBJ2-7
CASSGNTGELFF	TRBV7-9	TRBJ2-2
CASSLRGTGTDTQYF	TRBV13	TRBJ2-3
CASSKDKLAGGPRDTQYF	TRBV21-1	TRBJ2-3
CASSSGEPNSPLHF	TRBV7-9	TRBJ1-6
CASSPRSGGVSTEAFF	TRBV9	TRBJ1-1
CASSPMGGETQYF	TRBV5-1	TRBJ2-5
CSVEDRGYEQYF	TRBV29-1	TRBJ2-7
CASSLAQGRPGGTEAFF	TRBV7-9	TRBJ1-1